This TCR beta chain was sequenced for a study of breast tumors, draining lymph nodes, adjacent tissues. Findings of the study overall: That most tumor T cells come from lymph nodes remained unproven. Tumor and nontumor repertoires were significantly more similar in luminal-like than in basal-like breast cancer. Compared with lymph nodes, tumors were less diverse; compared with nontumor tissue, more.

Breast cancer patients provided tissue from their axillary draining lymph nodes. To note about this clonotype: Its antigen is still unknown.

TCRdb reprocessed the multiplex PCR reads via MiXCR and lists one record per CDR3 protein. There are about 180,000 distinct CDR3 sequences in the sample; roughly a third occur only once, and 4% to 5.5% lies in the top ten. The CDR3 has 15 residues. V was clipped by 2 bases and J by 3 bases, with 11 bases between them. CDR1 and CDR2 (germline): LNHNV, YYDKDF (reference sequence). This chain links TRBV15 with TRBJ1-5, with a tentative D call TRBD1 (5 bases). The clonotype originates from a female donor with breast cancer. Some clones in this sample may be carry-over from other donors' samples. The sample comprised axillary lymph node tissue. CDR3 amino acids: CATSRPRALNQPQHF. The CDR3 DNA reads TGTGCCACCAGCAGACCCAGGGCCCTCAATCAGCCCCAGCATTTT.